The clone carrying this TCR beta chain has a single count. Its antigen is still unknown. Mismatch with germline at one junction end may stem from a read error. Germline-derived CDR1 and CDR2 are MNHNY and SVGAGI (reference sequence). The CDR3 length is 12 residues. This specimen belongs to a study of identical twins. Notes on the study in general: Conclusions leaned on cross-sectional statistical analysis and did not track the same donors over time.

A universal primer binding site was introduced by template switching. The final cDNA contained unique molecular identifiers. TCRdb independently ran MiXCR on the 5' RACE reads; one entry per CDR3 protein. The repertoire holds roughly 1,500,000 distinct CDR3 sequences, around 33% seen once, with approximately 0.25% in the top ten. V gene TRBV6-6 combines with J gene TRBJ2-7, with D possibly TRBD2 on 6 matching bases. This TCR was sampled from a newborn girl in good health. Sequences were obtained from cord blood. CDR3 sequence: CASTYGGYVQYF. For the CDR3, the DNA is TGTGCCAGCACCTACGGGGGTTACGTGCAGTACTTC.